The clone carrying this T cell receptor beta chain was seen repeatedly, ten times or more. Its target is not known. J gave up 5 bases and V 5 bases, and 6 bases lay outside the gene matches. Germline CDR1 and CDR2: SGHAT and FQNNGV. The CDR3 covers 15 residues. Time point here: persistent/refractory GD, antithyroid drugs over 5 years with positive TRAb. The TCR library was made from RNA extracted from PBMCs. Tubes containing EDTA received about 9.7 milliliters of drawn peripheral blood. CDR3 regions were amplified by Arm-PCR using iRepertoire HTBI primers to build TCR beta libraries. Each CDR3 protein is one row after TCRdb ran MiXCR on the multiplex PCR reads. Found here are around 400,000 distinct CDR3 sequences, less than 25% of them singletons; the top ten hold approximately 26%. These data belong to a study of regulatory T cells in long-lasting Graves disease. Study in general: Treatment with antithyroid drugs for over 5 years, together with positive TSH receptor antibodies, meant persistent Graves' disease.

Study-level points and caveats: Persistent patients shared more public clonotypes (approximately 2,700) than newly diagnosed patients (about 970). Persistent disease was associated with favored TRBV28 usage and with favored use of TRBJ1-2 and TRBJ2-5.

The clonotype was recovered from a female donor with Graves disease. The specimen was peripheral blood mononuclear cells (PBMCs), collected when the disease was refractory, from a patient treated with antithyroid drugs. The rearrangement joins TRBV11-2 to TRBJ2-2; 9 bases are shared with TRBD2. Here the CDR3 reads CASSGEGLATGELFF. The CDR3 bases are TGTGCCAGCAGCGGGGAGGGACTAGCTACCGGGGAGCTGTTTTTT.